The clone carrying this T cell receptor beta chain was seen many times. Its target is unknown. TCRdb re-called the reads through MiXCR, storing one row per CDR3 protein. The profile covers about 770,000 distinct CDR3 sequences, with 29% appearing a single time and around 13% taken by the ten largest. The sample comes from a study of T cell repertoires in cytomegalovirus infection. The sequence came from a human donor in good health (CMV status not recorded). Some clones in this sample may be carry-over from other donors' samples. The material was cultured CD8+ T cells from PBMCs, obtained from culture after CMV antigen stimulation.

Here the CDR3 DNA reads TGTGCCAGCAGAACGGGGACAGGGGCAAACACCGGGGAGCTGTTTTTT. Its protein is CASRTGTGANTGELFF. The chain joins TRBV7-8 to TRBJ2-2; 10 nucleotides agree with TRBD1. Trimming cost V 6 bases and J 2 bases; bases outside gene matches: 6. Germline V gene lookup returns CDR1 SGHVS and CDR2 FQNEAQ. CDR3 length: 16 amino acids.